A selection of T cell receptor beta chains follows, all from one sample in a study of patients and donors after allogeneic stem cell transplantation. TCRdb recomputed calls from the RT-PCR reads with MiXCR, one row per CDR3 protein. The sample records 150,000 to 200,000 distinct CDR3 sequences, around 30% being singletons. The sequencing input was blood, either unsorted or a sorted T cell fraction (not recorded which). These TCRs come from a human donor who was either an allogeneic HSCT recipient or a stem cell or donor lymphocyte infusion donor (not recorded which). It is not recorded whose cells these are; they may come from a transplant donor. The CDR3 runs from the conserved cysteine through the conserved F or W. Fields, in order: D gene, J gene, clone size, V gene, CDR3 DNA, CDR3 protein. D genes are given only for firm matches. Expanded clones are given a class, and other clones once, few, many or no size at all.

TRBD2	TRBJ2-1	.	TRBV7-9	TGTGCCAGCAGCTTAGGAGCAAGCGGGAGTGGGAATGAGCAGTTCTTC	CASSLGASGSGNEQFF
.	TRBJ2-5	.	TRBV7-9	TGTGCCAGCAGCTCTATGCGGGAGACCCAGTACTTC	CASSSMRETQYF
.	TRBJ1-2	few	TRBV12-3/TRBV12-4	TGTGCCAGCAGTTTCGGGTCAAGACAGGCCTATGGCTACACCTTC	CASSFGSRQAYGYTF
.	TRBJ1-1	.	TRBV29-1	TGCAGCGTTTGTGTCACCTCGCGTACTGAAGCTTTCTTT	CSVCVTSRTEAFF
TRBD2	TRBJ2-7	few	TRBV24-1	TGTGCCACCAGTGATTCAGAGACTAGCGGGAGGTTGTACTTC	CATSDSETSGRLYF
.	TRBJ1-2	.	TRBV4-2	TGTGCCAGCAGCCCCGAGGGGGGCAACTATGGCTACACCTTC	CASSPEGGNYGYTF
.	TRBJ2-1	once	TRBV9	TGTGCCAGCAGTGGAGCGTTAAGCTCCTACAATGAGCAGTTCTTC	CASSGALSSYNEQFF
.	TRBJ2-5	.	TRBV12-3/TRBV12-4	TGTGCCAGCAGTTTTCAGGGTAGGAAAGAGACCCAGTACTTC	CASSFQGRKETQYF
TRBD1	TRBJ2-5	many	TRBV15	TGTGCCACCAGCAGATTCGACAGGGTAGAGACCCAGTACTTC	CATSRFDRVETQYF
.	TRBJ1-6	few	TRBV20-1	TGCAGTGCCGCTAGGGATTCACCCCTCCACTTT	CSAARDSPLHF
.	TRBJ2-7	.	TRBV28	TGTGCCAGCAGTCCCCGGACCCTAGCATTCTACGAGCAGTACTTC	CASSPRTLAFYEQYF
TRBD2	TRBJ2-1	.	TRBV29-1	TGCAGCGCCAGACCTAGCGGGAGAGATGAGCAGTTCTTC	CSARPSGRDEQFF
.	TRBJ2-6	.	TRBV6-1	TGTGCCAGCAGTCCCACGACGTCTGGGGCCAACGTCCTGACTTTC	CASSPTTSGANVLTF
TRBD1	TRBJ1-3	.	TRBV5-1	TGCGCCAGCAGCTTGGCGGGACAGGTCTCTGGAAACACCATATATTTT	CASSLAGQVSGNTIYF
.	TRBJ2-7	.	TRBV5-5	TGTGCCAGCAGCCTACACAGGCCCGACGAGCAGTACTTC	CASSLHRPDEQYF
.	TRBJ2-2	few	TRBV14	TGTGCCAGCAGCCCGTATACGACCGGGGAGCTGTTTTTT	CASSPYTTGELFF
.	TRBJ1-4	.	TRBV4-1	TGCGCCAGCAGCCAAGTCTCCAGACTTAATGAAAAACTGTTTTTT	CASSQVSRLNEKLFF
TRBD2	TRBJ2-5	.	TRBV7-9	TGTGCCAGCCGCCGGGAGGCAGAGACCCAGTACTTC	CASRREAETQYF
.	TRBJ1-2	few	TRBV12-3/TRBV12-4	TGTGCCAGCAGTCGGGCGGGTTCGGGCTACACCTTC	CASSRAGSGYTF
.	TRBJ1-4	many	TRBV15	TGTGCCACCAGCAGAGATTTTGGGAAACTGTTTTTT	CATSRDFGKLFF
TRBD1	TRBJ1-1	.	TRBV11-3	TGTGCCAGCAGCTTGGGATCCGGGACAGCGTGGGTGAACACTGAAGCTTTCTTT	CASSLGSGTAWVNTEAFF
.	TRBJ1-2	few	TRBV2	TGTGCCAGCAGCGCTATTCGGGGAGGAGGCTACACCTTC	CASSAIRGGGYTF
TRBD1	TRBJ2-3	.	TRBV12-3/TRBV12-4	TGTGCCAGCACTGGACAGGGTGGAGTCACAGATACGCAGTATTTT	CASTGQGGVTDTQYF
TRBD2	TRBJ2-3	few	TRBV6-2/TRBV6-3	TGTGCCAGCAGTTACCCATCCCGATCAACTAGCGGGAGACACACAGATACGCAGTATTTT	CASSYPSRSTSGRHTDTQYF
.	TRBJ2-1	.	TRBV11-2	TGTGCCAGCAGCTTAGTCCCATTTAGGGAGCAGTTCTTC	CASSLVPFREQFF
TRBD1	TRBJ1-1	many	TRBV20-1	TGCAGTGCCCGACCGGGACAGGCCGTTCTAGGCGCTGAAGCTTTCTTT	CSARPGQAVLGAEAFF
.	TRBJ2-7	.	TRBV5-1	TGCGCCAGCAGCTTTAACCCCTACGAGCAGTACTTC	CASSFNPYEQYF
.	TRBJ1-2	.	TRBV12-5	TGTGCTAGTGGCCCCTCAGTAGCTAACTATGGCTACACCTTC	CASGPSVANYGYTF
.	TRBJ1-3	many	TRBV12-3/TRBV12-4	TGTGCCAGCAGTTTAGTGAGGGGAAACACCATATATTTT	CASSLVRGNTIYF
.	TRBJ1-1	.	TRBV6-2/TRBV6-3	TGTGCCAGCAGTTACCGCCCGAACACTGAAGCTTTCTTT	CASSYRPNTEAFF
.	TRBJ2-2	few	TRBV29-1	TGCAGCGTTCCCCCCCTTATGGATCGACCCCAGAACACCGGGGAGCTGTTTTTT	CSVPPLMDRPQNTGELFF
.	TRBJ2-7	few	TRBV5-1	TGCGCCAGCAGCTTGTCCGGGATCGGCTACGAGCAGTACTTC	CASSLSGIGYEQYF
TRBD1	TRBJ2-5	.	TRBV28	TGTGCCAGCAGTTCCCTGGACAGGGGAGCAGAGACCCAGTACTTC	CASSSLDRGAETQYF
TRBD2	TRBJ2-1	.	TRBV5-1	TGCGCCAGCAGCGTGGCAGCTAGCGGGAGCGATGAGCAGTTCTTC	CASSVAASGSDEQFF
.	TRBJ1-6	.	TRBV3-1	TGTGCCAGCAGCCAAGTTAGAAATAGAAATTCACCCCTCCACTTT	CASSQVRNRNSPLHF
TRBD1	TRBJ1-5	.	TRBV10-3	TGTGCCATCAGTGAGAGGGGACAGGGGGCTCAGCCCCAGCATTTT	CAISERGQGAQPQHF
.	TRBJ1-5	few	TRBV5-4	TGTGCCAGCAGCTTGTTCGGCAGCAATCAGCCCCAGCATTTT	CASSLFGSNQPQHF
TRBD2	TRBJ2-7	.	TRBV12-3/TRBV12-4	TGTGCCAGCAGCCATGCCGGGACTAGCGGGAACCCCGAGCAGTACTTC	CASSHAGTSGNPEQYF
.	TRBJ2-1	few	TRBV7-9	TGTGCCAGCAGCAGCTCGGGACTCGCCAACAATGAGCAGTTCTTC	CASSSSGLANNEQFF
.	TRBJ1-2	.	TRBV12-3/TRBV12-4	TGTGCCAGCAGCTGGACAGTCGAATATGGCTACACCTTC	CASSWTVEYGYTF
.	TRBJ2-1	few	TRBV29-1	TGCAGCGTTGCCCCGGGACTCCGAAGGTATGAGCAGTTCTTC	CSVAPGLRRYEQFF
.	TRBJ1-2	few	TRBV5-1	TGCGCCAGCAGAGAAGTTCGGGGCCTGGAGACAAACTATGGCTACACCTTC	CASREVRGLETNYGYTF
TRBD1	TRBJ2-1	once	TRBV12-3/TRBV12-4	TGTGCCAGCAGTCGCCGGGACAGGGGATACAATGAGCAGTTCTTC	CASSRRDRGYNEQFF
.	TRBJ2-5	.	TRBV4-2	TGTGCCAGCAGCCAAGGAGTAGACCCGGGAGAGACCCAGTACTTC	CASSQGVDPGETQYF
.	TRBJ2-1	.	TRBV6-2/TRBV6-3	TGTGCCAGCAGTTTACCGGGACTCCCTTACAATGAGCAGTTCTTC	CASSLPGLPYNEQFF
.	TRBJ1-5	few	TRBV6-5	TGTGCCAGCAGACTGGACAGCAATAGCAATCAGCCCCAGCATTTT	CASRLDSNSNQPQHF
.	TRBJ2-1	few	TRBV6-2/TRBV6-3	TGTGCCAGCAGGGCAATTCGCGAGCAGTTCTTC	CASRAIREQFF
.	TRBJ2-5	few	TRBV30	TGTGCCTGGAGTGTTCTCGGGACCCAGTACTTC	CAWSVLGTQYF
.	TRBJ1-5	few	TRBV5-6	TGTGCCAGCAGCTTGGGGCCGAGGGTCAATCAGCCCCAGCATTTT	CASSLGPRVNQPQHF
.	TRBJ1-1	.	TRBV6-5	TGTGCCAGCAGTTACTCGGCGAGGGGGACCTCCGAAGCTTTCTTT	CASSYSARGTSEAFF
.	TRBJ2-3	.	TRBV24-1	TGTGCCACCAGTGACCTCGGAGGGGGAACAGATACGCAGTATTTT	CATSDLGGGTDTQYF